This paragraph covers one T cell receptor (beta chain) sequence. These data are taken from a study of technical replicates of blood from several donors. The data were produced by immunoSEQ multiplex PCR, yet TCRdb's version contains in-frame clones alone and is incomplete. The data show tens of thousands of clones, more than 70% seen once. J lost 6 bases, V lost 7 bases, and 8 bases had no gene match. Germline V gives CDR1 SEHNR, CDR2 FQNEAQ (reference sequence). The CDR3 runs to 14 residues. This receptor was taken from a human donor in good health. Some clones in this sample may be carry-over from other donors' samples. Sequenced sample: PBMCs. The gene calls are TRBV7-9 and TRBJ2-1; 8 bases line up with TRBD2. The CDR3 here is CASTSSGSPNEQFF. CDR3 DNA: TGTGCCAGCACATCAAGCGGGAGTCCCAATGAGCAGTTCTTC.